The present T cell receptor (beta chain) was sequenced within a study of technical replicates of blood from several donors (dated by TCRdb to 2017 to 2019). The table lists this clone with a count of one. This clone's antigen is unknown. No clone much larger than this one lies a single base away; base qualities are absent. The germline V and J ends show losses of 5 bases and 1 base respectively, and no gene match explains 9 bases of the junction. The CDR3 covers 17 residues, taking in both the cysteine and the phenylalanine. Only the CDR3 DNA is retained, 51 bases long and in frame from the first base. The germline V gene encodes CDR1 MNHEY and CDR2 SMNVEV (reference sequence). Libraries were built with the immunoSEQ multiplex PCR assay. Imported from immuneACCESS, the table was reduced by TCRdb to in-frame sequences with V and J called. These copies leave out some clones; in studies compared against another copy, an unresolved V gene accounts for under half, and the cause of the remainder is not known. For this sample there are about 100,000 clones; roughly 95% appear just once. In total, the top ten clones hold roughly 0.22% of the sample.

Sequencing input: T cells isolated from PBMCs. The rearrangement joined TRBV27 to TRBJ1-3; TRBD1 fits 9 bases in the junction. This TCR came from a human donor in good health. CDR3 protein: CASSRPGQGASGNTIYF. In nucleotide form, the sequence is TGTGCCAGCAGTCGACCGGGACAGGGCGCTTCTGGAAACACCATATATTTT.